This T cell receptor (beta chain) is from a study of blood T cell repertoires in COVID-19. The germline V gene encodes CDR1 SGHVS and CDR2 FQNEAQ. V was cut by 5 bases and J by 1 base, with 20 bases left in between. This CDR3 spans 18 amino acids. The table came from immunoSEQ multiplex PCR; TCRdb's copy has only in-frame clones and leaves some out. The data show about half a million clones, 80% to 90% seen once. This receptor was obtained from a man aged 18 to 35 with COVID-19, enrolled during active disease. Sequencing was carried out using peripheral blood. The rearrangement links TRBV7-8 to TRBJ2-2, with a possible D match to TRBD2 (6 bases). The CDR3 spells CASSPTYSGGVNTGELFF. The DNA of the CDR3 is TGTGCCAGCAGCCCGACCTACTCCGGAGGGGTGAACACCGGGGAGCTGTTTTTT.